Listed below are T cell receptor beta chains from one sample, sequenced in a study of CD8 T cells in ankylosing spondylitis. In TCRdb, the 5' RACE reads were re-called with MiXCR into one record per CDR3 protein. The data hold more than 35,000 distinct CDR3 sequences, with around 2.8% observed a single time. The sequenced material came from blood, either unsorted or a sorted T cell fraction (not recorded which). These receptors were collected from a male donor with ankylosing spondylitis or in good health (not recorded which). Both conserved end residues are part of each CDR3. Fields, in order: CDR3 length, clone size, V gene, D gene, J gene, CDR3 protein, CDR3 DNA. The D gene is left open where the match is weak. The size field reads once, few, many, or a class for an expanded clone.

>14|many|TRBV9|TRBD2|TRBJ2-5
CASSAGREGETQYF
TGTGCCAGCAGCGCGGGCCGGGAGGGCGAGACCCAGTACTTC
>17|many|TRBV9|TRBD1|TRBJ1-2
CASSEGTGTGSHYGYTF
TGTGCCAGCAGCGAGGGTACCGGGACAGGGAGTCACTATGGCTACACCTTC
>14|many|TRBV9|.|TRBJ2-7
CASSVASRAGEQYF
TGTGCCAGCAGCGTAGCTAGCAGGGCCGGCGAGCAGTACTTC
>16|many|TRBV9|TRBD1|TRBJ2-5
CASSVGTGTPQETQYF
TGTGCCAGCAGCGTAGGGACAGGGACCCCCCAGGAGACCCAGTACTTC
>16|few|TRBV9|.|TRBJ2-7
CASSVGTSQEAYEQYF
TGTGCCAGCAGCGTCGGCACTAGCCAGGAGGCTTACGAGCAGTACTTC
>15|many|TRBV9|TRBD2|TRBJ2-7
CASSPFAGESHEQYF
TGTGCCAGCAGCCCCTTTGCGGGAGAATCCCACGAGCAGTACTTC
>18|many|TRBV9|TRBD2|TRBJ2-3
CASSVGVAGGPGTDTQYF
TGTGCCAGCAGCGTAGGGGTAGCGGGAGGGCCCGGCACAGATACGCAGTATTTT
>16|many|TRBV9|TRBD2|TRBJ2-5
CASSATGGRFGETQYF
TGTGCCAGCAGTGCCACGGGAGGGCGGTTCGGAGAGACCCAGTACTTC
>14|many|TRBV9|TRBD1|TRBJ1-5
CASSRTGNNQPQHF
TGTGCCAGCAGCCGGACAGGTAACAATCAGCCCCAGCATTTT
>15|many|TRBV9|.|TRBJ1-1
CASSVALAENAEAFF
TGTGCCAGCAGCGTAGCTCTGGCAGAGAACGCTGAAGCTTTCTTT
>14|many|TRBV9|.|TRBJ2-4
CASSVTISQNIQYF
TGTGCCAGCAGCGTAACAATTAGCCAAAACATTCAGTACTTC
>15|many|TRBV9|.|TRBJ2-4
CASSVDASELNIQYF
TGTGCCAGCAGCGTAGATGCTAGCGAGTTAAACATTCAGTACTTC
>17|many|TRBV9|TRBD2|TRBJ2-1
CASSVGSGRPGGNEQFF
TGTGCCAGCAGCGTAGGAAGCGGGAGGCCGGGTGGCAATGAGCAGTTCTTC
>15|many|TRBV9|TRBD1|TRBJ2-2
CASSVDARGSGELFF
TGTGCCAGCAGCGTAGACGCCAGGGGGTCCGGGGAGCTGTTTTTT
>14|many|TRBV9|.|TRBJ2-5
CASSVAVSEETQYF
TGTGCCAGCAGCGTAGCTGTGTCGGAAGAGACCCAGTACTTC
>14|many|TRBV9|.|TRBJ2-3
CASSVEVGSDTQYF
TGTGCCAGCAGCGTGGAGGTGGGGTCAGATACGCAGTATTTT
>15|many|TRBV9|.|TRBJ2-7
CASSANPGDLYEQYF
TGTGCCAGCAGCGCAAATCCGGGAGATCTCTACGAGCAGTACTTC
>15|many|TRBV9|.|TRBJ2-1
CASSVGVDNYNEQFF
TGTGCCAGCAGCGTAGGGGTGGACAACTACAATGAGCAGTTCTTC
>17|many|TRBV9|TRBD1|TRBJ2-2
CASSVATGQGNTGELFF
TGTGCCAGCAGCGTAGCTACGGGACAGGGTAACACCGGGGAGCTGTTTTTT
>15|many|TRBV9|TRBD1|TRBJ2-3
CASSPRQGVADTQYF
TGTGCCAGCAGCCCGAGACAGGGGGTGGCAGATACGCAGTATTTT
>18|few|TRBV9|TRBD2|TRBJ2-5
CASSVGLGLASGGETQYF
TGTGCCAGCAGCGTAGGACTGGGACTAGCCTCCGGCGGGGAGACCCAGTACTTC
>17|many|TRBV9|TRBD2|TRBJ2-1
CASSPGGGLAGSNEQFF
TGTGCCAGCAGCCCTGGGGGGGGACTAGCGGGATCCAATGAGCAGTTCTTC
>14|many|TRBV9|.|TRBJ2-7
CASSVGGSGREQYF
TGTGCCAGCAGCGTAGGAGGATCAGGGCGCGAGCAGTACTTC
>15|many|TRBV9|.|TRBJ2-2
CASSVAWLNTGELFF
TGTGCCAGCAGCGTAGCTTGGTTGAACACCGGGGAGCTGTTTTTT